The present T cell receptor beta chain was sequenced within a study of T cell changes during pregnancy in multiple sclerosis. Germline values: CDR1 MNHNS, CDR2 SASEGT. The CDR3 extends over 13 amino acids. The ends were cut back, 7 bases at V and 5 bases at J, with 14 bases in the middle. Profiling relied on immunoSEQ multiplex PCR, and the TCRdb table lists in-frame clones only, not all of them. Here the sample spans 35,000 or so clones, 88% being singletons. The sample here was CD4+ T cells from peripheral blood mononuclear cells, taken in the first trimester of pregnancy. The rearrangement links TRBV6-1 to TRBJ1-2; D is possibly TRBD1 (6 bases). The clonotype comes from a female donor with multiple sclerosis, enrolled in a pregnancy study. CDR3 nucleotide sequence: TGTGCCAGCATTTGGACAGACTCTTATGGCTACACCTTC. This sequence encodes CASIWTDSYGYTF.